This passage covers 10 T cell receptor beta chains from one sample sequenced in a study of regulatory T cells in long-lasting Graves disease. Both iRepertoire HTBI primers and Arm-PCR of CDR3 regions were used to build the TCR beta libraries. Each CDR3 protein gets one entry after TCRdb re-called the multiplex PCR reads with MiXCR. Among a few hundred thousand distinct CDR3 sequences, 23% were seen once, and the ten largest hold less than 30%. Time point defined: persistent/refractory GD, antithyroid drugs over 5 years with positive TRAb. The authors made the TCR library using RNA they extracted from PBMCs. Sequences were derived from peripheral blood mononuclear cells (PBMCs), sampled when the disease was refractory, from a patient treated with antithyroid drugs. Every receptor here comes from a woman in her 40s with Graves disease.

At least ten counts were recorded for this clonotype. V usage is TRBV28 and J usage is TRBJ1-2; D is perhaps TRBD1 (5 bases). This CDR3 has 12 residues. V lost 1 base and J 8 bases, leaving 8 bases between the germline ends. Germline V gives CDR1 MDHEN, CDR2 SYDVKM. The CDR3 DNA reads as TGTGCCAGCAGTTTATCAGGGTTGGGCTACACCTTC. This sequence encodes CASSLSGLGYTF.

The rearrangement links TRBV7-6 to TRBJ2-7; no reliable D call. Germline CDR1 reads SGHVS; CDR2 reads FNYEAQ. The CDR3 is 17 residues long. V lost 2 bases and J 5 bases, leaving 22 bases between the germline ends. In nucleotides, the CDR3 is TGTGCCAGCAGCTTACTGGCAGTAAATTTCCCGACCAACGAGCAGTACTTC. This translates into CASSLLAVNFPTNEQYF.

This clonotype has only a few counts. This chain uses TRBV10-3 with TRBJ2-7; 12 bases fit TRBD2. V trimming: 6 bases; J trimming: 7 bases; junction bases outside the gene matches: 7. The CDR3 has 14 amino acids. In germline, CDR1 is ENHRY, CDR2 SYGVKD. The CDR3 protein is CAIRGLAGPKEQYF. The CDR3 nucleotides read TGTGCCATCAGAGGACTAGCGGGACCAAAAGAGCAGTACTTC.

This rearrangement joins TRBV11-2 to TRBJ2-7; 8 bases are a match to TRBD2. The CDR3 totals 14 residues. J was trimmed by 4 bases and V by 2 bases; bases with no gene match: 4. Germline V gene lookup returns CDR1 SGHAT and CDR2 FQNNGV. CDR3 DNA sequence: TGTGCCAGCAGCTTAACTAGCGGATTGTACGAGCAGTACTTC. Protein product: CASSLTSGLYEQYF. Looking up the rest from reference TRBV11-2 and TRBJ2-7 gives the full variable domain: EAGVAQSPRYKIIEKRQSVAFWCNPISGHATLYWYQQILGQGPKLLIQFQNNGVVDDSQLPKDRFSAERLKGVDSTLKIQPAKLEDSAVYLCASSLTSGLYEQYFGPGTRLTVT.

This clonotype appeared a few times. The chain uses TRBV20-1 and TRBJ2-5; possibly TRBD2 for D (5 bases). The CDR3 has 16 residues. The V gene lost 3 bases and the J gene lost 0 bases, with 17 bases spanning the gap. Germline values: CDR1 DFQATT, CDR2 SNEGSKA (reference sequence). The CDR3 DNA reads TGCAGTGCTAGCCCTCAAGTACGGGAATACCAAGAGACCCAGTACTTC. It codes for CSASPQVREYQETQYF.

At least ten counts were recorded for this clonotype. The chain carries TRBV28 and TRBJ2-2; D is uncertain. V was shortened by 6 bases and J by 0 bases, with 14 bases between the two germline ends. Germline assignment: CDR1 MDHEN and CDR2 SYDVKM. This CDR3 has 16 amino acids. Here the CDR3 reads CASRGLSSANTGELFF. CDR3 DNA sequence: TGTGCCAGCAGGGGCCTATCCTCGGCGAACACCGGGGAGCTGTTTTTT.

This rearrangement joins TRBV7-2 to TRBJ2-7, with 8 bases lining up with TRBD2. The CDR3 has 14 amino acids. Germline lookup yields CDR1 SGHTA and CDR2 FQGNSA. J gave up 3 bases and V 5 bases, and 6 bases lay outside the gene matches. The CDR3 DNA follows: TGTGCCAGCAGCCAGCCGGGACTAGTCTACGAGCAGTACTTC. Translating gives CASSQPGLVYEQYF. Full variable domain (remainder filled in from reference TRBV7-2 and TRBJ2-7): GAGVSQSPSNKVTEKGKDVELRCDPISGHTALYWYRQSLGQGLEFLIYFQGNSAPDKSGLPSDRFSAERTGGSVSTLTIQRTQQEDSAVYLCASSQPGLVYEQYFGPGTRLTVT.

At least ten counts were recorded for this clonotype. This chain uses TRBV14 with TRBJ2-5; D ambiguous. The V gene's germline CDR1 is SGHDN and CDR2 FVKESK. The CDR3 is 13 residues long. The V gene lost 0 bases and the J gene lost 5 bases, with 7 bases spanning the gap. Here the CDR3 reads CASSQEGRETQYF. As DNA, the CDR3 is TGTGCCAGCAGCCAAGAAGGTCGGGAGACCCAGTACTTC.

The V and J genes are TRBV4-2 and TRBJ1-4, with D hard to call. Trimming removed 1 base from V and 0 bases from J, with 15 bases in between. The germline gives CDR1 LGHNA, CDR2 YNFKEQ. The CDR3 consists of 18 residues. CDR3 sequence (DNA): TGTGCCAGCAGCCAAGTACCGGCCTACCTTCCAACTAATGAAAAACTGTTTTTT. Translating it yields CASSQVPAYLPTNEKLFF.

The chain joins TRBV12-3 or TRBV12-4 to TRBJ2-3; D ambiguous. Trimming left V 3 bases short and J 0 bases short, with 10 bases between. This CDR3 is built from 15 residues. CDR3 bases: TGTGCCAGCAGTTTTCCGCCTTATAGCACAGATACGCAGTATTTT. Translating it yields CASSFPPYSTDTQYF.